Listed below are T cell receptor beta chains from one sample, sequenced in a study of neurological immune-mediated disorders. TCRdb reprocessed the 5' RACE reads via MiXCR and lists one record per CDR3 protein. Of tens of thousands of distinct CDR3 sequences detected, about 25% appear once; the ten largest clones hold roughly 25%. Sequenced input: PBMCs. These receptor sequences come from an older woman in good health. Each CDR3 is given with its conserved first and last residue. Fields, in order: J gene, clone size, V gene, D gene, CDR3 DNA, CDR3 protein. D genes are given only for firm matches. Rows give clone size only sometimes, using once, few, many, or a class for an expanded clone.

J gene: TRBJ1-2; clone size: many; V gene: TRBV7-8; D gene: TRBD1; CDR3 DNA: TGTGCCAGCAGCCTCCCGGGACAGGGAAATAGCTACACCTTC; CDR3 protein: CASSLPGQGNSYTF
J gene: TRBJ2-6; clone size: medium-sized; V gene: TRBV5-1; D gene: .; CDR3 DNA: TGCGCCAGCAGCTTGGCCGGGGGTTCTGGGGCCAACGTCCTGACTTTC; CDR3 protein: CASSLAGGSGANVLTF
J gene: TRBJ1-1; clone size: many; V gene: TRBV5-1; D gene: .; CDR3 DNA: TGCGCCAGCAGCTCCCGCCCGGGCGCCGGCACTGAAGCTTTCTTT; CDR3 protein: CASSSRPGAGTEAFF
J gene: TRBJ2-5; clone size: many; V gene: TRBV5-1; D gene: TRBD1; CDR3 DNA: TGCGCCAGCAGCACCCAGGGGGCAGGAGAAGAGACCCAGTACTTC; CDR3 protein: CASSTQGAGEETQYF
J gene: TRBJ1-2; clone size: once; V gene: TRBV5-1; D gene: .; CDR3 DNA: TGCGCCAGCAGCTTGGAGGTAGGCGTCCTGAGGGATGGCTACACCTTC; CDR3 protein: CASSLEVGVLRDGYTF
J gene: TRBJ1-5; clone size: many; V gene: TRBV12-3/TRBV12-4; D gene: .; CDR3 DNA: TGTGCCAGCAGTTTAGATGTTTCTCAGCCCCAGCATTTT; CDR3 protein: CASSLDVSQPQHF
J gene: TRBJ2-5; clone size: many; V gene: TRBV10-1; D gene: .; CDR3 DNA: TGCGCCAGCAGTCGCCCTACTAGGGCCTTACAAGAGACCCAGTACTTC; CDR3 protein: CASSRPTRALQETQYF
J gene: TRBJ2-3; clone size: many; V gene: TRBV20-1; D gene: .; CDR3 DNA: TGCAGTGCTAGATCCGCCCGGGGGCCAGGAGATACGCAGTATTTT; CDR3 protein: CSARSARGPGDTQYF
J gene: TRBJ2-1; clone size: many; V gene: TRBV29-1; D gene: TRBD1; CDR3 DNA: TGCAGCGTAGTTACAGGGGGCAATCGGAATGAGCAGTTCTTC; CDR3 protein: CSVVTGGNRNEQFF
J gene: TRBJ1-6; clone size: medium-sized; V gene: TRBV27; D gene: .; CDR3 DNA: TGTGCCAGCAGTTTGGGGGCAAGGGTTCAGGATTCACCCCTCCACTTT; CDR3 protein: CASSLGARVQDSPLHF
J gene: TRBJ2-3; clone size: many; V gene: TRBV5-1; D gene: .; CDR3 DNA: TGCGCCAGTGGAGAATGGGGCAACACAGATACGCAGTATTTT; CDR3 protein: CASGEWGNTDTQYF
J gene: TRBJ1-1; clone size: few; V gene: TRBV12-3/TRBV12-4; D gene: TRBD1; CDR3 DNA: TGTGCCAGCACCAGACCAGGACAGGGTAACACTGAAGCTTTCTTT; CDR3 protein: CASTRPGQGNTEAFF
J gene: TRBJ2-7; clone size: many; V gene: TRBV7-2; D gene: .; CDR3 DNA: TGTGCCAGCAGCCCCCTCTCGGTGGCGGGAAGCGAGCAGTACTTC; CDR3 protein: CASSPLSVAGSEQYF
J gene: TRBJ2-7; clone size: .; V gene: TRBV20-1; D gene: TRBD2; CDR3 DNA: TGCAGTGCTAAGATGGCGCTAGCGGGAGGCTACGAGCAGTACTTC; CDR3 protein: CSAKMALAGGYEQYF
J gene: TRBJ2-1; clone size: many; V gene: TRBV7-6; D gene: .; CDR3 DNA: TGTGCCAGCAGCCCACAGATCCAATCCTACAATGAGCAGTTCTTC; CDR3 protein: CASSPQIQSYNEQFF
J gene: TRBJ2-1; clone size: .; V gene: TRBV5-6; D gene: .; CDR3 DNA: TGTGCCAGCAGCTTCCGAGGGACCTACAATGAGCAGTTCTTC; CDR3 protein: CASSFRGTYNEQFF
J gene: TRBJ2-4; clone size: many; V gene: TRBV5-5; D gene: .; CDR3 DNA: TGTGCCAGCAGCCCCGTAAGGGACCTAAACATTCAGTACTTC; CDR3 protein: CASSPVRDLNIQYF
J gene: TRBJ2-5; clone size: .; V gene: TRBV20-1; D gene: .; CDR3 DNA: TGCAGTGCTAGAGCAGGGGGGCGGGAGACCCAGTACTTC; CDR3 protein: CSARAGGRETQYF
J gene: TRBJ1-1; clone size: few; V gene: TRBV9; D gene: .; CDR3 DNA: TGTGCCAGCAGCGTAGATTCGGTGAACACTGAAGCTTTCTTT; CDR3 protein: CASSVDSVNTEAFF
J gene: TRBJ2-3; clone size: many; V gene: TRBV7-2; D gene: .; CDR3 DNA: TGTGCCAGCAGCCCACCCGCGCCCACGCAGTATTTT; CDR3 protein: CASSPPAPTQYF
J gene: TRBJ2-1; clone size: few; V gene: TRBV27; D gene: TRBD1; CDR3 DNA: TGTGCCAGCAGGGGGGACAGGGGGACCTACAATGAGCAGTTCTTC; CDR3 protein: CASRGDRGTYNEQFF
J gene: TRBJ2-1; clone size: many; V gene: TRBV24-1; D gene: .; CDR3 DNA: TGTGCCACCAGTGATTTCAACAATGAGCAGTTCTTC; CDR3 protein: CATSDFNNEQFF
J gene: TRBJ1-4; clone size: many; V gene: TRBV7-9; D gene: .; CDR3 DNA: TGTGCCAGCAGCTTAGTCGTCGCCCTTGGAGAAAAACTGTTTTTT; CDR3 protein: CASSLVVALGEKLFF
J gene: TRBJ2-3; clone size: .; V gene: TRBV24-1; D gene: TRBD1; CDR3 DNA: TGTGCCACCAGTGATAGAAACACAGGGGATCCGGATACGCAGTATTTT; CDR3 protein: CATSDRNTGDPDTQYF